Listed below are T cell receptor beta chains from one sample, sequenced in a study of shared clonotypes between healthy human individuals. Assay: immunoSEQ multiplex PCR; the TCRdb copy retains only in-frame clones and omits some. This sample carries about 600,000 clones, roughly 97% of them seen once, and the ten largest clones take about 0.06%. What was sequenced was naive CD4+ T cells sorted from blood. The receptors stem from a woman younger than 45 in good health. CDR3s include the opening cysteine and the closing phenylalanine or tryptophan. The order of the fields is D gene, clone size, J gene, V gene, CDR3 DNA, CDR3 protein. The D gene is left open where the match is weak. A row's size may be missing; if present it is once, few, many or a size class.

>TRBD1|-|TRBJ2-3|TRBV27
TGTGCCAGCAGCCGACAGGGGGCTAGGACAGATACGCAGTATTTT
CASSRQGARTDTQYF
>TRBD2|-|TRBJ2-1|TRBV5-1
TGCGCCAGCAGCTCGAGCGGGAGTCCCTACAATGAGCAGTTCTTC
CASSSSGSPYNEQFF
>-|-|TRBJ1-5|TRBV7-8
TGTGCCAGCAGCTTGGGGTGGCGGAGCAATCAGCCCCAGCATTTT
CASSLGWRSNQPQHF
>-|-|TRBJ1-1|TRBV19
TGTGCCAGTAGTATCACGAGGGCAGATTGGAGTGAAGCTTTCTTT
CASSITRADWSEAFF
>TRBD1|-|TRBJ2-7|TRBV11-3
TGTGCCAGCACCCGACAGGGGTCCTACGAGCAGTACTTC
CASTRQGSYEQYF
>-|-|TRBJ2-2|TRBV5-1
TGCGCCAGCAGCTTGGGGCCAGCGTACGGGGAGCTGTTTTTT
CASSLGPAYGELFF
>-|-|TRBJ2-2|TRBV25-1
TGTGCCAGCAGTGGTCACCTCCCCGGGGAGCTGTTTTTT
CASSGHLPGELFF
>TRBD1|-|TRBJ1-4|TRBV28
TGTGCCAGCAGTTCGTCCGGGACAGGTGCGCATGAAAAACTGTTTTTT
CASSSSGTGAHEKLFF
>-|-|TRBJ2-7|TRBV19
TGTGCCAGTAGTATCAGGGGGGACGGGGACGAGCAGTACTTC
CASSIRGDGDEQYF
>-|-|TRBJ1-1|TRBV6-6
TGTGCCAGCAGTGAGACATCGAACACTGAAGCTTTCTTT
CASSETSNTEAFF
>TRBD1|-|TRBJ2-7|TRBV7-2
TGTGCCAGCAGCTATTCCGGGACAGGCCGGCGCGAGCAGTACTTC
CASSYSGTGRREQYF
>-|-|TRBJ1-1|TRBV7-7
TGTGCCAGCAGCAGGACAGTGAACACTGAAGCTTTCTTT
CASSRTVNTEAFF
>-|-|TRBJ1-6|TRBV10-3
TGTGCCATTCGGGCTTCGGATTCACCCCTCCACTTT
CAIRASDSPLHF
>TRBD2|once|TRBJ2-5|TRBV18
TGTGCCAGCTCACCGGGACTACGAGAGACCCAGTACTTC
CASSPGLRETQYF
>-|-|TRBJ2-2|TRBV19
TGTGCCAGTAGTATACCCACCGGGGAGCTGTTTTTT
CASSIPTGELFF
>TRBD1|-|TRBJ2-3|TRBV28
TGTGCCAGCAGTACAGGGGAAACAGATACGCAGTATTTT
CASSTGETDTQYF
>-|-|TRBJ1-1|TRBV19
TGTGCCAGTCAGACAAACATGAACACTGAAGCTTTCTTT
CASQTNMNTEAFF
>-|few|TRBJ2-2|TRBV5-1
TGCGCCAGCCGAGTAGGAGGGAGAGCCGGGGAGCTGTTTTTT
CASRVGGRAGELFF
>TRBD1|-|TRBJ1-5|TRBV6-1
TGTGCCAGCACCCGACAGGGCAGGCAGCCCCAGCATTTT
CASTRQGRQPQHF
>TRBD1|once|TRBJ1-1|TRBV7-6
TGTGCCAGCAGCCCCGGACAGGGAGGCACTGAAGCTTTCTTT
CASSPGQGGTEAFF
>TRBD1|-|TRBJ1-4|TRBV15
TGTGCCACCAGCAGGAGGACAGGCTTGGGTGAAAAACTGTTTTTT
CATSRRTGLGEKLFF
>-|-|TRBJ1-1|TRBV18
TGTGCCAGCTCGGATCAGGGGAGCACTGAAGCTTTCTTT
CASSDQGSTEAFF
>-|once|TRBJ2-3|TRBV18
TGTGCCAGCTCAAATCAGAGGGGCACAGATACGCAGTATTTT
CASSNQRGTDTQYF